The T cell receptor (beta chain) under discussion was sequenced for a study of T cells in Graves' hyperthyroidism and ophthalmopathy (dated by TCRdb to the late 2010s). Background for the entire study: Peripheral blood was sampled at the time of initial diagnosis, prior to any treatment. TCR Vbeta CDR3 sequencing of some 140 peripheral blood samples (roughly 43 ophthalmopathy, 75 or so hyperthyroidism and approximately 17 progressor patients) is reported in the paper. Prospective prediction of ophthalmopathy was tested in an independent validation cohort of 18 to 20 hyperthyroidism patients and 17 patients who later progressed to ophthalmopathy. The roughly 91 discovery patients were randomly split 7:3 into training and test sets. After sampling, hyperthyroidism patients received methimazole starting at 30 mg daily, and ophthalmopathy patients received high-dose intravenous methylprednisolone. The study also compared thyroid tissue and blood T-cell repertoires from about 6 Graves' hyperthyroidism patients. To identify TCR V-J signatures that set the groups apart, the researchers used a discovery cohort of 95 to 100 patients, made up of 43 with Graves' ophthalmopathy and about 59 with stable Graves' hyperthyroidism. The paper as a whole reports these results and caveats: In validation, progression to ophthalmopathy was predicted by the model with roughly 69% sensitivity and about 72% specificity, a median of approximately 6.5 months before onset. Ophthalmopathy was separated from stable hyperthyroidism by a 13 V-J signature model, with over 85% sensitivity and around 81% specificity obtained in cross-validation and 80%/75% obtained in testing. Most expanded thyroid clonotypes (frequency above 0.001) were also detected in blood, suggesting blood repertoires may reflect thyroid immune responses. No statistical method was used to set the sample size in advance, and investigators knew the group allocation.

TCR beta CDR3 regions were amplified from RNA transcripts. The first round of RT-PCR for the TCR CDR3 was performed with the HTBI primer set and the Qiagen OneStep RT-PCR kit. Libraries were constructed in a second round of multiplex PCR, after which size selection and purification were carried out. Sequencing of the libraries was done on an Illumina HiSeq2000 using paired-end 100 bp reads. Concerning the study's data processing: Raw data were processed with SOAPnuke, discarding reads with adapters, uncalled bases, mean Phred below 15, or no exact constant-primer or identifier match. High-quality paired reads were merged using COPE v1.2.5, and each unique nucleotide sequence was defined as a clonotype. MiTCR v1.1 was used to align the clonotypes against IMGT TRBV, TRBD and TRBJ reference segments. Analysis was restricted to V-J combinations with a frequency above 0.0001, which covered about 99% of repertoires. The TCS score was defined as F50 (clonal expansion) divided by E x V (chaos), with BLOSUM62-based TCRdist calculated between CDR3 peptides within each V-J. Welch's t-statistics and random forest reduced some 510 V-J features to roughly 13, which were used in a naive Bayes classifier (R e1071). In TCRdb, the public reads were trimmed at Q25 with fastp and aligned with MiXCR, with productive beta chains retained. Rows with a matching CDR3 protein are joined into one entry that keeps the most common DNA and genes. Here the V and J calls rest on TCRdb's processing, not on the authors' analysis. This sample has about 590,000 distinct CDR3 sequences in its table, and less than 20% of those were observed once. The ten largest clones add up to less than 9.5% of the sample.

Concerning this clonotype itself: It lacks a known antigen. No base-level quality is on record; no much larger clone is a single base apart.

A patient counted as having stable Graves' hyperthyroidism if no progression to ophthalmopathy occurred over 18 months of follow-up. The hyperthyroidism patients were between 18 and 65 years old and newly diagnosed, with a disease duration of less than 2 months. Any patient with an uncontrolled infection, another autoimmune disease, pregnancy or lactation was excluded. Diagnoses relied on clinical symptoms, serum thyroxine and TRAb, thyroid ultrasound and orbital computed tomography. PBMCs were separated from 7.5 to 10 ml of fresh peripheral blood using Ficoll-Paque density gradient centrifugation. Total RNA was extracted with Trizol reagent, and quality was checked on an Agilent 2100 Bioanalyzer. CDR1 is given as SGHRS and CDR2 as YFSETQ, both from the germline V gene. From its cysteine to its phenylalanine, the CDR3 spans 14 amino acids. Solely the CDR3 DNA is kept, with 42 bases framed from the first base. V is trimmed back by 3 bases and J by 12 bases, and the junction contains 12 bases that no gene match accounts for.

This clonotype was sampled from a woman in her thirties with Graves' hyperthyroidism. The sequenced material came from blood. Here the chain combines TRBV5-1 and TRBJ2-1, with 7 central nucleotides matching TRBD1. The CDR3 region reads CASSSDREKNGQFF. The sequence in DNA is TGCGCCAGCAGCTCCGACAGGGAGAAAAACGGGCAGTTCTTC.